These 19 T cell receptor beta chains were all obtained from the same sample, sequenced in a study of blood T cell repertoires in COVID-19. Measured with immunoSEQ multiplex PCR; TCRdb has only the in-frame clones, and not every one. The table has 310,000 or so clones, approximately 90% seen once. Sequencing input: PBMCs or T cells enriched from blood (not recorded which). These receptors were taken from a woman aged 40-49 years who had recovered from COVID-19.

The V call is TRBV21-1, the J call TRBJ2-5; TRBD2 reflects the table's D call only, with no check against the DNA. TRBV21-1 is termed a pseudogene. The CDR3 contains 15 residues. The chain's CDR3 is CASSTGVDGRETQYF. In DNA, the CDR3 is TGTGCCAGCAGCACCGGGGTCGACGGGCGGGAGACCCAGTACTTC.

This clone has more than one count but fewer than ten. This chain uses TRBV5-5 with TRBJ2-2; D might be TRBD2 (5 bases). V lost 7 bases, J lost 1 base, and 14 bases lay in between. Germline CDR1 SGHKS, CDR2 YYEKEE (reference sequence). The CDR3 consists of 15 residues. The CDR3 coding sequence is TGTGCCAGCCCGGAGGACGGGGTGAACACCGGGGAGCTGTTTTTT. Translating it yields CASPEDGVNTGELFF.

The J gene is TRBJ2-7, the V gene TRBV5-1, with D maybe TRBD1 (5 bases). Trimming removed 4 bases at V and 3 bases at J, with 14 bases between. In germline, CDR1 is SGHRS, CDR2 YFSETQ. The CDR3 runs to 14 residues. The CDR3 here is CASSGATGGYEQYF. The CDR3 region has the DNA TGCGCCAGCAGCGGGGCAACAGGCGGCTACGAGCAGTACTTC.

Written as DNA, the CDR3 is TGTGCCAGCAGCTTATTTACAGCCGATAATGAAAAACTGTTTTTT. Translated: CASSLFTADNEKLFF. The chain links TRBV7-2 to TRBJ1-4; no firm D call. This CDR3 contains 15 residues. Trimming took off 2 bases at V and 4 bases at J, with 11 bases between the two ends. Germline lookup yields CDR1 SGHTA and CDR2 FQGNSA.

The gene calls are TRBV3-1 (or the pseudogene TRBV3-2) and TRBJ1-2; D call uncertain. Germline V lookup: CDR1 LGHDT, CDR2 YNNKEL (reference sequence). With 6 bases removed from V and 0 bases from J, the gap between germline ends came to 14 bases. This CDR3 region has 15 residues. The CDR3 nucleotides read TGTGCCAGCAGGGGAAGAGGGCCAGCTAACTATGGCTACACCTTC. Its protein is CASRGRGPANYGYTF.

The rearrangement links TRBV18 to TRBJ2-1; D ambiguous. The germline V gene encodes CDR1 KGHSH and CDR2 LQKENI. The CDR3 is made up of 12 amino acids. The ends were cut back, 5 bases at V and 2 bases at J, with 4 bases in the middle. CDR3 in DNA: TGTGCCAGCTCATTAGCCTACAATGAGCAGTTCTTC. This codes for CASSLAYNEQFF.

V is TRBV15 and J is TRBJ2-1; the match to TRBD2 covers 9 bases. CDR1 is LNHNV and CDR2 is YYDKDF in the germline V gene (reference sequence). V lost 5 bases to trimming and J lost 4 bases; unmatched junction nucleotides: 9. This CDR3 has 16 amino acids. CDR3 in DNA: TGTGCCACCAGCCCTGAGGGGCGGGGGGGGTACAATGAGCAGTTCTTC. Translating it yields CATSPEGRGGYNEQFF.

V usage is TRBV15 and J usage is TRBJ2-3; TRBD1 matches 7 bases. V was clipped by 0 bases and J by 0 bases; unmatched bases: 9. The CDR3 is made up of 18 amino acids. Germline loops: CDR1 LNHNV, CDR2 YYDKDF (reference sequence). The CDR3: CATSRDPGTATSTDTQYF. The DNA of the CDR3 is TGTGCCACCAGCAGAGATCCTGGGACAGCCACTAGCACAGATACGCAGTATTTT.

This clone was counted once. The V call is TRBV28, the J call TRBJ1-5, with D hard to call. Trimming left V 8 bases short and J 2 bases short, with 4 bases between. The CDR3 covers 11 residues. Per the germline V gene, CDR1 is MDHEN and CDR2 is SYDVKM. The CDR3 protein is CASLGNQPQHF. CDR3 DNA sequence: TGTGCCAGCCTTGGCAATCAGCCCCAGCATTTT.

This sequence joins TRBV11-2 and TRBJ2-7; a weak D match, TRBD1 (5 bases). Germline V CDR1 and CDR2: SGHAT, FQNNGV. This CDR3 region has 14 residues. V shed 5 bases and J shed 4 bases, with 15 bases lying between them. The CDR3 nucleotides read TGTGCCAGCAGCCCGGCCAGGGCCCCTTACGAGCAGTACTTC. Protein sequence: CASSPARAPYEQYF.

The chain is built from TRBV19 and TRBJ1-2, with 9 bases lining up with TRBD1. CDR1 is LNHDA and CDR2 is SQIVND in the germline V gene (reference sequence). This CDR3 spans 14 amino acids. V dropped 7 bases and J dropped 7; count of bases not matched to a gene: 10. In DNA form, the CDR3 reads TGTGCCAGTACCCTAGACAGGGGGACGAGTGGCTACACCTTC. It is translated as CASTLDRGTSGYTF.

A single count supports this clone. The gene calls are TRBV11-2 and TRBJ2-5, with 12 positions matching TRBD1. Trimming took 0 bases from V and 6 from J; bases not matched to a gene: 8. From germline, CDR1 is SGHAT and CDR2 FQNNGV. This CDR3 comprises 17 residues. The CDR3 loop is CASSLEIGTGGEKTQYF. For the CDR3, the DNA is TGTGCCAGCAGCTTAGAAATAGGGACAGGGGGCGAGAAGACCCAGTACTTC.

The CDR3 DNA sequence: TGTGCCAGCGGACGTGGACCGGGACAGGTATCCTCTGGGGCCAACGTCCTGACTTTC. Its protein product is CASGRGPGQVSSGANVLTF. This chain uses TRBV27 with TRBJ2-6; 8 bases align to TRBD1. J gave up 0 bases and V 8 bases, and 15 bases lay outside the gene matches. Germline CDR1 MNHEY, CDR2 SMNVEV (reference sequence). The length of the CDR3 is 19 residues.

The chain has TRBV27 and TRBJ2-7; 9 bases are shared with TRBD2. Germline V lookup: CDR1 MNHEY, CDR2 SMNVEV (reference sequence). With V trimmed by 2 bases and J by 3 bases, 5 bases remained unmatched. This CDR3 has 15 amino acids. The DNA for the CDR3 is TGTGCCAGCAGTTTAGCGGGAGGGCCGGGCTACGAGCAGTACTTC. The encoded protein is CASSLAGGPGYEQYF.

This chain uses TRBV5-1 with TRBJ2-5, with D perhaps TRBD2 (6 bases). This CDR3 has 16 amino acids. Germline CDR1 and CDR2: SGHRS and YFSETQ. Deletions cut 0 bases from V and 4 bases from J, with 16 bases between. Written as DNA, the CDR3 is TGCGCCAGCAGCTTGGCGACGGGAGCGACGCGAGAGACCCAGTACTTC. Translation gives CASSLATGATRETQYF.

This clone was seen more than once but under ten times. This chain uses TRBV5-4 with TRBJ2-5; 10 bases line up with TRBD1. CDR3 length: 15 residues. The germline V gene encodes CDR1 SGHNT and CDR2 YYREEE (reference sequence). The V segment lost 4 bases and the J segment 5 bases; nucleotides outside the gene matches: 8. The CDR3 here is CASSKGTGVMETQYF. As DNA, the CDR3 is TGTGCCAGCAGCAAAGGGACAGGGGTGATGGAGACCCAGTACTTC. Full variable domain (remainder filled in from reference TRBV5-4 and TRBJ2-5): ETGVTQSPTHLIKTRGQQVTLRCSSQSGHNTVSWYQQALGQGPQFIFQYYREEENGRGNFPPRFSGLQFPNYSSELNVNALELDDSALYLCASSKGTGVMETQYFGPGTRLLVL.

CDR3 sequence (DNA): TGTGCCAGCAGTTACTCCCCCCAGGGGGGAAACACCATATATTTT. Protein product: CASSYSPQGGNTIYF. This sequence joins TRBV6-5 and TRBJ1-3; maybe TRBD1 (6 bases). Germline CDR1 is MNHEY and CDR2 is SVGAGI. The V and J ends lost 0 bases and 4 bases respectively, with 10 bases between them. CDR3 size: 15 residues.

V usage is TRBV3-1 (or the pseudogene TRBV3-2) and J usage is TRBJ2-7, with D possibly being TRBD1 (5 bases). This CDR3 has 13 amino acids. In germline, CDR1 is LGHDT, CDR2 YNNKEL (reference sequence). V gave up 4 bases and J gave up 2 bases, with 9 bases separating them. The CDR3 DNA is TGTGCCAGCAGCCGACAGACAACCTACGAGCAGTACTTC. Encoded protein: CASSRQTTYEQYF.

This chain joins TRBV6-5 and TRBJ1-3; 7 bases fit TRBD1. J lost 7 bases, V lost 7 bases, and 13 bases had no gene match. The CDR3 contains 15 residues. The germline CDR1 and CDR2 sequences are MNHEY and SVGAGI. The CDR3 DNA is TGTGCCAGCACCCCCCGGGACAGTCGGGTCAACACCATATATTTT. Amino acids: CASTPRDSRVNTIYF.